Below, 27 T cell receptor beta chains from the same sample are listed, as sequenced in a study of blood T cell repertoires in COVID-19. Some clones are missing from TCRdb's copy, which holds only in-frame ones; the method was immunoSEQ multiplex PCR. The top ten hold 2% to 2.5% of the sample, which has 100,000 to 150,000 clones, roughly 90% seen once. The specimen was peripheral blood. These receptors were taken from a man aged 70-80 years with active COVID-19.

The chain employs TRBV5-1 and TRBJ2-1; D not certain. V gave up 0 bases and J gave up 0 bases, with 7 bases separating them. The CDR3 has 15 amino acids. Germline V lookup: CDR1 SGHRS, CDR2 YFSETQ. Written as DNA, the CDR3 is TGCGCCAGCAGCTTGGTAATAGCCTCCTACAATGAGCAGTTCTTC. Its translation is CASSLVIASYNEQFF.

The genes are TRBV5-8 and TRBJ2-5; TRBD2 matches 10 bases. The germline gives CDR1 SGHTS, CDR2 YDEGEE. The CDR3 loop spans 16 amino acids. The V segment lost 5 bases and the J segment 2 bases; nucleotides outside the gene matches: 9. CDR3: CASSGKGLAPQETQYF. In DNA, the CDR3 is TGTGCCAGCAGTGGGAAGGGACTAGCGCCTCAAGAGACCCAGTACTTC.

J is TRBJ2-7 and V is TRBV28; 7 bases match TRBD2. The germline gives CDR1 MDHEN, CDR2 SYDVKM. Unmatched junction bases numbered 4, after V lost 5 bases and J lost 3 bases. This CDR3 is built from 13 residues. The CDR3 loop reads CASSPGTIYEQYF. DNA for the CDR3: TGTGCCAGCAGTCCCGGGACTATCTACGAGCAGTACTTC.

This chain links TRBV24-1 with TRBJ2-7, with D perhaps TRBD1 (5 bases). From germline, CDR1 is KGHDR and CDR2 SFDVKD. The CDR3 consists of 15 residues. The V and J ends lost 8 bases and 6 bases respectively, with 22 bases between them. CDR3 in amino acids: CATTFGQRGPVEQYF. The CDR3 nucleotides read TGTGCCACCACCTTCGGACAAAGAGGCCCCGTCGAGCAGTACTTC.

This chain links TRBV6-2 or TRBV6-3 with TRBJ2-3; tentatively, D is TRBD2 (7 bases). From germline, CDR1 is MNHEY and CDR2 SVGEGT. The ends were cut back, 7 bases at V and 4 bases at J, with 18 bases in the middle. The CDR3 runs 15 residues. Written as DNA, the CDR3 is TGTGCCAGCACCCCGAGACTAGGGGGGGCAGATACGCAGTATTTT. It encodes CASTPRLGGADTQYF.

The chain is built from TRBV15 and TRBJ2-7, with 7 bases matching TRBD2. The CDR3 length is 15 residues. The ends lost 0 bases at V and 3 bases at J; junction bases unmatched: 5. CDR1 LNHNV and CDR2 YYDKDF come from the germline V gene (reference sequence). CDR3 nucleotides: TGTGCCACCAGCAGAGAGCCAGCGGGATACTACGAGCAGTACTTC. Its translation: CATSREPAGYYEQYF.

This clone was seen a few times. This chain joins TRBV28 and TRBJ1-3; D call uncertain. The germline V gene encodes CDR1 MDHEN and CDR2 SYDVKM. Trimming took off 5 bases at V and 8 bases at J, with 22 bases between the two ends. This CDR3 region has 16 residues. CDR3 nucleotide sequence: TGTGCCAGCAGTGGCCTTGTAGCCAAGGTGGCGCACACCATATATTTT. It specifies CASSGLVAKVAHTIYF.

This chain links TRBV12-3 or TRBV12-4 with TRBJ1-1; maybe TRBD1 (5 bases). CDR3 size: 13 residues. Trimming removed 6 bases at V and 0 bases at J, with 8 bases between. The CDR3 is CASSMTVNTEAFF. The DNA of the CDR3 is TGTGCCAGCAGCATGACAGTGAACACTGAAGCTTTCTTT.

The V call is TRBV18, the J call TRBJ2-7, with D tentatively TRBD2 (6 bases). This CDR3 is 14 amino acids long. Per the germline V gene, CDR1 is KGHSH and CDR2 is LQKENI. V was trimmed by 3 bases and J by 5 bases, leaving 14 bases between them. The CDR3 is CASSPSVGEDEQYF. As DNA, the CDR3 is TGTGCCAGCTCACCTTCGGTGGGGGAGGACGAGCAGTACTTC.

The chain links TRBV7-9 to TRBJ2-7; D gene unclear. Trimming stripped 1 base from V and 6 bases from J, with 13 bases between. CDR1 SEHNR and CDR2 FQNEAQ come from the germline V gene (reference sequence). This CDR3 is 14 amino acids long. The CDR3 loop reads CASSLGAHRLEQYF. CDR3 in DNA: TGTGCCAGCAGCTTAGGGGCTCACCGGCTCGAGCAGTACTTC. The full variable domain, its missing parts supplied by reference TRBV7-9 and TRBJ2-7, is DTGVSQNPRHKITKRGQNVTFRCDPISEHNRLYWYRQTLGQGPEFLTYFQNEAQLEKSRLLSDRFSAERPKGSFSTLEIQRTEQGDSAMYLCASSLGAHRLEQYFGPGTRLTVT.

The J gene is TRBJ2-3, the V gene TRBV5-1, with D perhaps TRBD1 (6 bases). Between the trimmed V and J ends, which lost 5 bases and 0 bases, there was a span of 16 bases. The CDR3 has 16 amino acids. Germline V gene data show CDR1 as SGHRS and CDR2 as YFSETQ. The CDR3 spells CASRRTALDSTDTQYF. DNA for the CDR3: TGCGCCAGCAGAAGGACAGCCCTCGATAGCACAGATACGCAGTATTTT.

This chain connects TRBV5-4 to TRBJ2-1; 10 bases fit TRBD2. This CDR3 comprises 15 residues. Germline CDR1 reads SGHNT; CDR2 reads YYREEE (reference sequence). V dropped 4 bases and J dropped 4; count of bases not matched to a gene: 5. The CDR3 reads CASSDSSGGYNEQFF. The CDR3 coding sequence is TGTGCCAGCAGCGATTCTAGCGGGGGTTACAATGAGCAGTTCTTC.

The gene calls are TRBV29-1 and TRBJ2-5; D possibly corresponds to TRBD1 (6 bases). In germline, CDR1 is SQVTM, CDR2 ANQGSEA. V gave up 4 bases and J gave up 5 bases, with 17 bases separating them. This CDR3 spans 14 amino acids. CDR3 DNA sequence: TGCAGCGTTGGGGGGCCGCAAGGGTTGGAGACCCAGTACTTC. Encoded protein: CSVGGPQGLETQYF.

Written as DNA, the CDR3 is TGTGCCAGCGGTCAGAACTACAATGAGCAGTTCTTC. Protein: CASGQNYNEQFF. The chain recombines TRBV28 with TRBJ2-1; D call uncertain. The CDR3 runs 12 residues. V lost 8 bases and J lost 3, with 8 bases in between. Germline V CDR1 and CDR2: MDHEN, SYDVKM.

This chain joins TRBV2 and TRBJ2-1; 9 bases line up with TRBD2. Trimming took 5 bases from V and 2 from J; bases not matched to a gene: 7. Germline V gives CDR1 SNHLY, CDR2 FYNNEI. The CDR3 runs 16 residues. The CDR3 is CASSPLTSGAYNEQFF. The CDR3 region has the DNA TGTGCCAGCAGTCCCCTGACTAGCGGAGCCTACAATGAGCAGTTCTTC. Drawing the rest from reference TRBV2 and TRBJ2-1, the complete variable domain is EPEVTQTPSHQVTQMGQEVILRCVPISNHLYFYWYRQILGQKVEFLVSFYNNEISEKSEIFDDQFSVERPDGSNFTLKIRSTKLEDSAMYFCASSPLTSGAYNEQFFGPGTRLTVL.

The CDR3 protein is CASSVAGGIGNEKLFF. CDR3 DNA sequence: TGTGCCAGCAGCGTAGCGGGCGGGATCGGTAATGAAAAACTGTTTTTT. The chain is built from TRBV9 and TRBJ1-4; D call uncertain. The V and J ends lost 0 bases and 4 bases respectively, with 13 bases between them. CDR1 SGDLS and CDR2 YYNGEE come from the germline V gene. The CDR3 has 16 residues.

This clone showed up just a few times. The chain has TRBV5-1 and TRBJ2-3; 7 bases are a match to TRBD2. The CDR3 contains 13 residues. The V segment lost 7 bases and the J segment 2 bases; nucleotides outside the gene matches: 4. Germline-derived CDR1 and CDR2 are SGHRS and YFSETQ. The CDR3 bases are TGCGCCAGCTTGCTAGCGGTCACAGATACGCAGTATTTT. Protein product: CASLLAVTDTQYF. Complete variable domain (other parts from reference TRBV5-1 and TRBJ2-3): KAGVTQTPRYLIKTRGQQVTLSCSPISGHRSVSWYQQTPGQGLQFLFEYFSETQRNKGNFPGRFSGRQFSNSRSEMNVSTLELGDSALYLCASLLAVTDTQYFGPGTRLTVL.

The J gene is TRBJ2-7, the V gene TRBV27, with TRBD2 as a possible D gene (5 bases). V was clipped by 4 bases and J by 2 bases, with 15 bases between them. Germline assignment: CDR1 MNHEY and CDR2 SMNVEV (reference sequence). CDR3 length: 15 residues. As DNA, the CDR3 is TGTGCCAGCAGTTCCGGTCCCAGAGGGCCCTACGAGCAGTACTTC. Translated, it gives CASSSGPRGPYEQYF.

V and J are TRBV6-1 and TRBJ2-7; 12 bases fit TRBD2. CDR1 is MNHNS and CDR2 is SASEGT in the germline V gene. This CDR3 is built from 16 residues. Losses at the gene ends were 3 bases for V and 7 bases for J; bases not matched to a gene: 10. The CDR3 region has the DNA TGTGCCAGCAGTGAGCTAGCTAGCGGGAGGGCCCAAGAGCAGTACTTC. The encoded protein is CASSELASGRAQEQYF.

This chain connects TRBV24-1 to TRBJ2-1, with D possibly matching TRBD1 (5 bases). Germline loops: CDR1 KGHDR, CDR2 SFDVKD. CDR3 size: 15 residues. V was clipped by 5 bases and J by 7 bases, with 17 bases between them. CDR3 amino acids: CATSARQGVKNEQFF. The CDR3 DNA reads TGTGCCACCAGTGCCCGTCAGGGTGTGAAAAATGAGCAGTTCTTC.

The chain is built from TRBV9 and TRBJ2-1; 7 bases match TRBD2. CDR1 SGDLS and CDR2 YYNGEE come from the germline V gene. The length of the CDR3 is 16 residues. The junction had 10 bases not matched to a gene; V was cut back by 4 bases and J by 3 bases. The CDR3 spells CASSPRRAGIYNEQFF. The CDR3 coding sequence is TGTGCCAGCAGCCCTCGTAGAGCGGGAATCTACAATGAGCAGTTCTTC.

This sequence joins TRBV3-1 (or the pseudogene TRBV3-2) and TRBJ2-7, with 13 bases fitting TRBD2. CDR1 LGHDT and CDR2 YNNKEL come from the germline V gene (reference sequence). V lost 5 bases, J lost 2 bases, and 3 bases stayed unmatched. The CDR3 covers 15 residues. The CDR3 nucleotides read TGTGCCAGCAGCGGAGGGACTAGCGGGGCCTACGAGCAGTACTTC. Residues: CASSGGTSGAYEQYF.

This clone was detected only once. The chain recombines TRBV28 with TRBJ2-7; 11 nucleotides align to TRBD2. Looked up from germline, CDR1 is MDHEN and CDR2 is SYDVKM. V lost 4 bases to trimming and J lost 1 base; unmatched junction nucleotides: 3. The CDR3 consists of 15 residues. CDR3 nucleotides: TGTGCCAGCAGTTGGACTAGCGGGCGGTCCTACGAGCAGTACTTC. As protein: CASSWTSGRSYEQYF.

The chain joins TRBV4-2 to TRBJ1-2, with D possibly being TRBD1 (5 bases). This CDR3 spans 15 amino acids. Trimming stripped 2 bases from V and 8 bases from J, with 18 bases between. CDR1 and CDR2 from the germline V gene are LGHNA and YNFKEQ. The CDR3 is CASSQRAQGGGGYTF. The DNA for the CDR3 is TGTGCCAGCAGCCAACGTGCCCAGGGTGGCGGAGGCTACACCTTC.

The chain links TRBV6-6 to TRBJ2-1; no firm D call. Germline V CDR1 and CDR2: MNHNY, SVGAGI (reference sequence). V lost 6 bases to trimming and J lost 10 bases, with 7 bases between them. The CDR3 totals 10 residues. CDR3 DNA: TGTGCCAGCAGGGGCGAGGAGCAGTTCTTC. It is translated as CASRGEEQFF.

This chain uses TRBV7-3 with TRBJ2-2; possibly TRBD2 for D (5 bases). V gave up 5 bases and J gave up 1 base, with 11 bases separating them. Per the germline V gene, CDR1 is SGHTA and CDR2 is FQGTGA. The CDR3 runs 15 residues. CDR3 coding DNA: TGTGCCAGCAGCGTCGCCGGGGAGAACACCGGGGAGCTGTTTTTT. Amino acids: CASSVAGENTGELFF.

This clone was detected a few times. V gene TRBV7-9 combines with J gene TRBJ1-2; TRBD1 might be the D (5 bases). The ends were cut back, 1 base at V and 8 bases at J, with 11 bases in the middle. Germline assignment: CDR1 SEHNR and CDR2 FQNEAQ (reference sequence). This CDR3 is built from 13 residues. CDR3: CASSLGGEKGYTF. The DNA for the CDR3 is TGTGCCAGCAGCTTAGGGGGCGAGAAAGGCTACACCTTC.